This T cell receptor beta chain derives from a study of blood T cell repertoires in COVID-19. As for the study in general: Both acute and convalescent COVID-19 samples were obtained from the United States, Italy and Spain. Sources were T cells, B-cell-depleted T cells, or PBMCs; the material itself was cDNA or gDNA.

Original methodology: Nucleated cell counts were estimated from reference gene primer amplification. Profiled with immunoSEQ multiplex PCR; TCRdb holds only in-frame clones, not every one. The V and J calls and the clone size are those of that table, but D and trimming were determined from the DNA. Of about 110,000 clones listed, approximately 85% are singletons. Material: peripheral blood. This receptor was taken from a woman aged 55 to 70 with acute or convalescent COVID-19.

The CDR3 DNA reads as TGTGCCACCAGCGCCGACTGGCTAGGTTATGGCTACACCTTC. Its translation: CATSADWLGYGYTF. The chain recombines TRBV24-1 with TRBJ1-2, with D unclear. The germline gives CDR1 KGHDR, CDR2 SFDVKD. The V and J ends lost 7 bases and 5 bases respectively, with 16 bases between them. The CDR3 has 14 residues.